A single sample gave rise to the 4 T cell receptor beta chains below, sequenced in a study of OX40 agonist ivuxolimab in advanced cancers. Some clones are missing from TCRdb's copy, which holds only in-frame ones; the method was immunoSEQ multiplex PCR. The sample consists of 25,000 to 35,000 clones, about 83% of them appearing once. The starting material was CD4+ or CD8+ T cells sorted from blood, obtained in a trial of the OX40 agonist ivuxolimab. These receptors all stem from an adult with an advanced solid tumor such as melanoma, head and neck, liver or kidney cancer.

This clone was detected many times. The rearrangement uses TRBV15 and TRBJ1-1; TRBD1 might be the D (6 bases). The CDR3 contains 15 residues. Germline CDR1 LNHNV, CDR2 YYDKDF (reference sequence). Trimming cost V 6 bases and J 1 base, with 15 bases left between them. The CDR3 loop is CATRQGGAGNTEAFF. CDR3 DNA sequence: TGTGCCACCAGACAGGGTGGAGCGGGGAACACTGAAGCTTTCTTT.

This clone was counted once. The chain employs TRBV7-9 and TRBJ2-2; 7 bases agree with TRBD2. The junction had 6 bases not matched to a gene; V was cut back by 0 bases and J by 5 bases. CDR3 length equals 16 residues. Per germline, CDR1 SEHNR and CDR2 FQNEAQ (reference sequence). CDR3 nucleotide sequence: TGTGCCAGCAGCTTAGCGCGGGGACTAATTACCGGGGAGCTGTTTTTT. Translation gives CASSLARGLITGELFF.

This chain uses TRBV18 with TRBJ2-5; 9 nucleotides agree with TRBD2. CDR1 KGHSH and CDR2 LQKENI come from the germline V gene. This CDR3 has 14 amino acids. V gave up 3 bases and J gave up 5 bases; unmatched junction bases: 4. The CDR3 here is CASSPAGGGETQYF. The CDR3 DNA reads TGTGCCAGCTCACCTGCGGGAGGGGGCGAGACCCAGTACTTC.

J is TRBJ2-1 and V is TRBV11-2; 13 nucleotides align to TRBD2. The J segment lost 7 bases and the V segment lost 4 bases, leaving 10 bases of the junction unmatched. CDR1 and CDR2 from the germline V gene are SGHAT and FQNNGV. The CDR3 covers 17 residues. CDR3 loop: CASSSTGTSGAFNEQFF. CDR3 sequence (DNA): TGTGCCAGCAGCTCGACCGGGACTAGCGGGGCTTTTAATGAGCAGTTCTTC.